The rows below give T cell receptor beta chains drawn from one sample of a study of cytomegalovirus exposure and HLA in healthy donors. Assay used: immunoSEQ multiplex PCR; TCRdb lists only in-frame clones, some missing. The table lists some 170,000 clones, almost 80% of them singletons. Specimen: PBMCs. The origin of the receptors is a woman aged 45-65 years in good health and CMV-seronegative. Both conserved end residues are part of each CDR3. D genes are given only for firm matches. Size is stated for part of the rows, as once, few or many counts, or as a class when the clone is expanded.

d_gene: -; v_gene: TRBV5-6; abundance: few; j_gene: TRBJ2-7; CDR3nt: TGTGCCAGCAGCTTGGTAGGACAGTCAACCCCCTCCGAGCAGTACTTC; CDR3aa: CASSLVGQSTPSEQYF
d_gene: TRBD2; v_gene: TRBV6-5; abundance: once; j_gene: TRBJ2-3; CDR3nt: TGTGCCAGCAGTTACTCGGGCGGGGGGGCCACAGATACGCAGTATTTT; CDR3aa: CASSYSGGGATDTQYF
d_gene: -; v_gene: TRBV6-1; abundance: -; j_gene: TRBJ1-4; CDR3nt: TGTGCCAGCCGGGGGGGCTTTAATGAAAAACTGTTTTTT; CDR3aa: CASRGGFNEKLFF
d_gene: -; v_gene: TRBV18; abundance: few; j_gene: TRBJ2-5; CDR3nt: TGTGCCAGCTCACCACCGTGGGGAGGAGTTGACCAAGAGACCCAGTACTTC; CDR3aa: CASSPPWGGVDQETQYF
d_gene: -; v_gene: TRBV7-9; abundance: -; j_gene: TRBJ2-2; CDR3nt: TGTGCCAGCAGCCACACGTTTGGGAACACCGGGGAGCTGTTTTTT; CDR3aa: CASSHTFGNTGELFF
d_gene: -; v_gene: TRBV18; abundance: -; j_gene: TRBJ2-7; CDR3nt: TGTGCCAGCTCACCACCAGGGGTATCCTACGAGCAGTACTTC; CDR3aa: CASSPPGVSYEQYF
d_gene: -; v_gene: TRBV7-2; abundance: -; j_gene: TRBJ2-7; CDR3nt: TGTGCCAGCAGCTTAGGCCGCGGGTCCTACGAGCAGTACTTC; CDR3aa: CASSLGRGSYEQYF
d_gene: TRBD1; v_gene: TRBV7-2; abundance: -; j_gene: TRBJ1-4; CDR3nt: TGTGCCAGCAGCGCCCGACAGGGGGCGGGTGGTGAAAAACTGTTTTTT; CDR3aa: CASSARQGAGGEKLFF
d_gene: -; v_gene: TRBV27; abundance: -; j_gene: TRBJ2-1; CDR3nt: TGTGCCAGCAGTTTATCGGCCGGGGTAGGACCCTATGAGCAGTTCTTC; CDR3aa: CASSLSAGVGPYEQFF
d_gene: TRBD1; v_gene: TRBV6-5; abundance: -; j_gene: TRBJ2-5; CDR3nt: TGTGCCAGCAGCGACGACAGGGTCCAAGAGACCCAGTACTTC; CDR3aa: CASSDDRVQETQYF
d_gene: TRBD1; v_gene: TRBV4-1; abundance: few; j_gene: TRBJ1-2; CDR3nt: TGCGCCAGCAGCCAAAACAGGGGTGACTATGGCTACACCTTC; CDR3aa: CASSQNRGDYGYTF
d_gene: -; v_gene: TRBV5-1; abundance: -; j_gene: TRBJ2-3; CDR3nt: TGCGCCAGCAGCTCTTCTAGCACAGATACGCAGTATTTT; CDR3aa: CASSSSSTDTQYF
d_gene: -; v_gene: TRBV5-4; abundance: -; j_gene: TRBJ1-2; CDR3nt: TGTGCCAGCAGCGAGGGCCTTTACTATGGCTACACCTTC; CDR3aa: CASSEGLYYGYTF
d_gene: TRBD1; v_gene: TRBV5-4; abundance: -; j_gene: TRBJ2-5; CDR3nt: TGTGCCAGCAGCTTAAGGACAGGGGGCGAAGAGACCCAGTACTTC; CDR3aa: CASSLRTGGEETQYF
d_gene: -; v_gene: TRBV6-5; abundance: -; j_gene: TRBJ2-7; CDR3nt: TGTGCCAGCAGTTACGGGGCAGACATTACCTCCTACGAGCAGTACTTC; CDR3aa: CASSYGADITSYEQYF
d_gene: -; v_gene: TRBV9; abundance: -; j_gene: TRBJ2-2; CDR3nt: TGTGCCAGCAGCGTATCTGGGGAGCTGTTTTTT; CDR3aa: CASSVSGELFF
d_gene: -; v_gene: TRBV4-2; abundance: -; j_gene: TRBJ1-4; CDR3nt: TGTGCCAGCAGCTCGCCAGGGCCCGCTAATGAAAAACTGTTTTTT; CDR3aa: CASSSPGPANEKLFF
d_gene: -; v_gene: TRBV10-3; abundance: -; j_gene: TRBJ1-1; CDR3nt: TGTGCCATCAATGAAGTCCAGGACACTGAAGCTTTCTTT; CDR3aa: CAINEVQDTEAFF
d_gene: TRBD2; v_gene: TRBV12-5; abundance: few; j_gene: TRBJ2-1; CDR3nt: TGTGCTAGTGCCGGGACTAGCGGGGGGGCCGCCTACAATGAGCAGTTCTTC; CDR3aa: CASAGTSGGAAYNEQFF
d_gene: -; v_gene: TRBV4-3; abundance: few; j_gene: TRBJ1-6; CDR3nt: TGCGCCAGCAGCCCCCTGGTGGCAGGGCGCTCACCCCTCCACTTT; CDR3aa: CASSPLVAGRSPLHF
d_gene: -; v_gene: TRBV27; abundance: -; j_gene: TRBJ1-6; CDR3nt: TGTGCCAGCAGTTTATCGCAGCCGAGGAGTTCACCCCTCCACTTT; CDR3aa: CASSLSQPRSSPLHF
d_gene: TRBD2; v_gene: TRBV7-2; abundance: -; j_gene: TRBJ2-7; CDR3nt: TGTGCCAGCAGCTCTCTAGCGGGAGGGCCTTACGAGCAGTACTTC; CDR3aa: CASSSLAGGPYEQYF
d_gene: TRBD2; v_gene: TRBV5-1; abundance: -; j_gene: TRBJ2-3; CDR3nt: TGCGCCAGCAGCTTGGGAATGGTAGCGGGGCCCACAGATACGCAGTATTTT; CDR3aa: CASSLGMVAGPTDTQYF
d_gene: -; v_gene: TRBV7-9; abundance: once; j_gene: TRBJ1-1; CDR3nt: TGTGCCAGCAGCTTCCCCTTAACGAGCATGAACACTGAAGCTTTCTTT; CDR3aa: CASSFPLTSMNTEAFF
d_gene: TRBD1; v_gene: TRBV2; abundance: -; j_gene: TRBJ2-2; CDR3nt: TGTGCCAGCAGTGGAGGGGGCGGCGGGGAGCTGTTTTTT; CDR3aa: CASSGGGGGELFF
d_gene: -; v_gene: TRBV6-6; abundance: -; j_gene: TRBJ2-7; CDR3nt: TGTGCCAGCCGCGGGTGGGAGCAGTACTTC; CDR3aa: CASRGWEQYF
d_gene: -; v_gene: TRBV5-6; abundance: -; j_gene: TRBJ2-7; CDR3nt: TGTGCCAGCAGCACCTATTCCGAGCAGTACTTC; CDR3aa: CASSTYSEQYF
d_gene: -; v_gene: TRBV19; abundance: few; j_gene: TRBJ2-2; CDR3nt: TGTGCCAGTAGTATTCTGGGGCAATACACCGGGGAGCTGTTTTTT; CDR3aa: CASSILGQYTGELFF
d_gene: -; v_gene: TRBV28; abundance: -; j_gene: TRBJ1-3; CDR3nt: TGTGCCAGCAGCAAGGGTTGGCGGGTAGCCACTGGAAACACCATATATTTT; CDR3aa: CASSKGWRVATGNTIYF
d_gene: TRBD2; v_gene: TRBV28; abundance: once; j_gene: TRBJ2-7; CDR3nt: TGTGCCAGCCGTCAGAGGAGCGGGAGGGCCAGGTCCTACGAGCAGTACTTC; CDR3aa: CASRQRSGRARSYEQYF
d_gene: -; v_gene: TRBV16; abundance: few; j_gene: TRBJ2-1; CDR3nt: TGTGCCAGCAGCCAATCGATCGGCGGGACTCCTAGATCCTACAATGAGCAGTTCTTC; CDR3aa: CASSQSIGGTPRSYNEQFF
d_gene: TRBD2; v_gene: TRBV14; abundance: -; j_gene: TRBJ2-3; CDR3nt: TGTGCCAGCAGCCAAGATCTTGGACTAGCGGGAGGCGTTCTTCCCACAGATACGCAGTATTTT; CDR3aa: CASSQDLGLAGGVLPTDTQYF
d_gene: -; v_gene: TRBV5-6; abundance: -; j_gene: TRBJ2-7; CDR3nt: TGTGCCAGCAGCTTGGTAGACTCCTACGAGCAGTACTTC; CDR3aa: CASSLVDSYEQYF
d_gene: TRBD2; v_gene: TRBV6-4; abundance: -; j_gene: TRBJ2-1; CDR3nt: TGTGCCAGCAGTGACTCCCCACCCATGAGCGGGGTATACAATGAGCAGTTCTTC; CDR3aa: CASSDSPPMSGVYNEQFF
d_gene: TRBD1; v_gene: TRBV5-6; abundance: -; j_gene: TRBJ2-1; CDR3nt: TGTGCCAGCAGCCCCCAGGGGGACGTCGATGAGCAGTTCTTC; CDR3aa: CASSPQGDVDEQFF
d_gene: TRBD2; v_gene: TRBV5-1; abundance: -; j_gene: TRBJ2-1; CDR3nt: TGCGCCAGCAGCTTGGCCCTCCCCCTCGCGGGAGGGCTCGATGAGCAGTTCTTC; CDR3aa: CASSLALPLAGGLDEQFF
d_gene: -; v_gene: TRBV6-6; abundance: -; j_gene: TRBJ1-3; CDR3nt: TGTGCCAGCGGGGGCAGCCGGGTTGGAAACACCATATATTTT; CDR3aa: CASGGSRVGNTIYF
d_gene: TRBD1; v_gene: TRBV19; abundance: -; j_gene: TRBJ1-4; CDR3nt: TGTGCCAGTAGTATTGGGACAGTCAATGAAAAACTGTTTTTT; CDR3aa: CASSIGTVNEKLFF
d_gene: -; v_gene: TRBV6-5; abundance: -; j_gene: TRBJ2-7; CDR3nt: TGTGCCACCGCTAGACGGAACCAATACGGGCAGTACTTC; CDR3aa: CATARRNQYGQYF
d_gene: TRBD2; v_gene: TRBV15; abundance: -; j_gene: TRBJ2-1; CDR3nt: TGTGCCACCAGCAGAGATTTCCTGGGATACAGAGCGGGGGTAGACAATGAGCAGTTCTTC; CDR3aa: CATSRDFLGYRAGVDNEQFF
d_gene: TRBD1; v_gene: TRBV5-4; abundance: -; j_gene: TRBJ1-2; CDR3nt: TGTGCCAGCAGCCCTCCGGGACAGGGGGTCTATGGCTACACCTTC; CDR3aa: CASSPPGQGVYGYTF
d_gene: TRBD1; v_gene: TRBV28; abundance: -; j_gene: TRBJ2-5; CDR3nt: TGTGCCAGCAGTTTATGGGGACAGGGGGAAGAGACCCAGTACTTC; CDR3aa: CASSLWGQGEETQYF
d_gene: TRBD1; v_gene: TRBV7-2; abundance: -; j_gene: TRBJ2-5; CDR3nt: TGTGCCAGCAGCTTCTCTCCCAGGGGGCAAGAGACCCAGTACTTC; CDR3aa: CASSFSPRGQETQYF
d_gene: -; v_gene: TRBV7-2; abundance: -; j_gene: TRBJ2-5; CDR3nt: TGTGCCAGCAGCTTACCAGGGGGGATTCTCGAGACCCAGTACTTC; CDR3aa: CASSLPGGILETQYF
d_gene: -; v_gene: TRBV13; abundance: -; j_gene: TRBJ2-7; CDR3nt: TGTGCCAGCAGCTTAGGACAGGGAAGCTCCTACGAGCAGTACTTC; CDR3aa: CASSLGQGSSYEQYF
d_gene: TRBD2; v_gene: TRBV7-3; abundance: once; j_gene: TRBJ2-7; CDR3nt: TGTGCCAGCAGGCCTAACGCTGAACTAGCGGTCTTC; CDR3aa: CASRPNAELAVF
d_gene: -; v_gene: TRBV7-9; abundance: -; j_gene: TRBJ1-1; CDR3nt: TGTGCCAGCAGCCTAGATCCCCAGGCTGAAGCTTTCTTT; CDR3aa: CASSLDPQAEAFF
d_gene: -; v_gene: TRBV7-9; abundance: -; j_gene: TRBJ2-7; CDR3nt: TGTGCCAGCAGCCGTAGAGGATTGCTGGTGGACGAGCAGTACTTC; CDR3aa: CASSRRGLLVDEQYF
d_gene: TRBD2; v_gene: TRBV29-1; abundance: -; j_gene: TRBJ2-1; CDR3nt: TGCAGCGTTGATGGACTAGCGGGGGCCTTCAATGAGCAGTTCTTC; CDR3aa: CSVDGLAGAFNEQFF
d_gene: TRBD2; v_gene: TRBV18; abundance: once; j_gene: TRBJ2-1; CDR3nt: TGTGCCAGCTCACCAGTGACGGGACTAGCGGGAGTGAGGTCCTACAATGAGCAGTTCTTC; CDR3aa: CASSPVTGLAGVRSYNEQFF
d_gene: TRBD1; v_gene: TRBV7-2; abundance: -; j_gene: TRBJ1-2; CDR3nt: TGTGCCAGCAGTAGGACAGGGATGGAAACTAACTATGGCTACACCTTC; CDR3aa: CASSRTGMETNYGYTF
d_gene: -; v_gene: TRBV28; abundance: -; j_gene: TRBJ1-5; CDR3nt: TGTGCCAGCATCCACCCGACAGCTTATAGCAATCAGCCCCAGCATTTT; CDR3aa: CASIHPTAYSNQPQHF
d_gene: TRBD1; v_gene: TRBV19; abundance: once; j_gene: TRBJ1-1; CDR3nt: TGTGCCAGTAGTTCGCCGGGACAGGGGAACACTGAAGCTTTCTTT; CDR3aa: CASSSPGQGNTEAFF
d_gene: TRBD2; v_gene: TRBV7-2; abundance: -; j_gene: TRBJ2-3; CDR3nt: TGTGCCAGCAGCCACGCTAGCGGGGGCCCTAGCACAGATACGCAGTATTTT; CDR3aa: CASSHASGGPSTDTQYF
d_gene: TRBD1; v_gene: TRBV6-1; abundance: -; j_gene: TRBJ2-2; CDR3nt: TGTGCCAGTCTTGGGACAGGGTTAACCGGGGAGCTGTTTTTT; CDR3aa: CASLGTGLTGELFF
d_gene: TRBD1; v_gene: TRBV5-1; abundance: few; j_gene: TRBJ1-1; CDR3nt: TGCGCCAGCAGCGGGGACAGGGAGAAGAGCACTGAAGCTTTCTTT; CDR3aa: CASSGDREKSTEAFF